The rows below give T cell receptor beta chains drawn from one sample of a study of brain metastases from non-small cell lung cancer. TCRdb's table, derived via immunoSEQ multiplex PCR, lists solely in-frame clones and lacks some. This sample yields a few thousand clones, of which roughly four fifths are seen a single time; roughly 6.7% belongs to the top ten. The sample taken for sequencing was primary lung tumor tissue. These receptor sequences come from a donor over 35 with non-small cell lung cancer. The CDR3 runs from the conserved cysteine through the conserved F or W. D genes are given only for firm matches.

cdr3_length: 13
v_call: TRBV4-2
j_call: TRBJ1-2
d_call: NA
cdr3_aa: CASSQGLFEDYTF
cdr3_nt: TGTGCCAGCAGCCAAGGTCTTTTCGAGGACTACACCTTC

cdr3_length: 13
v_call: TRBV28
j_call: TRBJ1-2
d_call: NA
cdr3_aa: CAAWQGGVGGYTF
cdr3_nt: TGTGCCGCGTGGCAGGGCGGTGTTGGTGGCTACACTTTC

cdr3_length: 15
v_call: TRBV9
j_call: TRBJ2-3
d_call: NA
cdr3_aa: CASGNQRTDTDTQYF
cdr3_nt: TGTGCCAGCGGCAACCAGCGAACTGACACAGATACGCAGTATTTT

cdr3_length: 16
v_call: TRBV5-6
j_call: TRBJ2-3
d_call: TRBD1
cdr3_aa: CASSSPGTGLRNTQYF
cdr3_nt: TGTGCCAGCAGTTCCCCCGGGACAGGGTTGCGTAATACGCAGTATTTT